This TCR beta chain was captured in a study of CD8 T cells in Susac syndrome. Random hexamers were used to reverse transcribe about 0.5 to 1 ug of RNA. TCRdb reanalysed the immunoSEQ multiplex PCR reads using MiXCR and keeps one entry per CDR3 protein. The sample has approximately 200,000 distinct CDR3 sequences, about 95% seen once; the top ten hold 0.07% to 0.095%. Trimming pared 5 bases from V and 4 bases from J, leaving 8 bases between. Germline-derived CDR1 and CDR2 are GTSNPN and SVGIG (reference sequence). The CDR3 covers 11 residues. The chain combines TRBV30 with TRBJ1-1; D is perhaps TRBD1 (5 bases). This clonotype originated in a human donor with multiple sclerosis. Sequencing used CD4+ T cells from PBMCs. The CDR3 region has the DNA TGTGCCTGGGTGGGGGTCACTGAAGCTTTCTTT. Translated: CAWVGVTEAFF.